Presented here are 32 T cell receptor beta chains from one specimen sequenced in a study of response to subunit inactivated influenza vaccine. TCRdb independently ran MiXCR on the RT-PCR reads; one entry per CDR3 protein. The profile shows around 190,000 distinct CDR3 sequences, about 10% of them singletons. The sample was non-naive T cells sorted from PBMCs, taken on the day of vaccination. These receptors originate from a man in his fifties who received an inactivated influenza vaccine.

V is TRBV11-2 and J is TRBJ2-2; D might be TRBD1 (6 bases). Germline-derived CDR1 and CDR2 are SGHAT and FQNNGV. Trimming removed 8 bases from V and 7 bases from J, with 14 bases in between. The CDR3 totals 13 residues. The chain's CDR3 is CASVGHLFGELFF. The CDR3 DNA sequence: TGTGCCAGCGTGGGACACCTCTTCGGGGAGCTGTTTTTT.

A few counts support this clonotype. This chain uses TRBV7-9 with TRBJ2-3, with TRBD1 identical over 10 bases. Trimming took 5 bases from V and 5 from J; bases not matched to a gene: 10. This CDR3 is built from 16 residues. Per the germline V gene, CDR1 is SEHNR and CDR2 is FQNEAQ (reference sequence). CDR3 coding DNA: TGTGCCAGCAGCCAGAACCCGGGACAGGGGAGAGATACGCAGTATTTT. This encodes CASSQNPGQGRDTQYF.

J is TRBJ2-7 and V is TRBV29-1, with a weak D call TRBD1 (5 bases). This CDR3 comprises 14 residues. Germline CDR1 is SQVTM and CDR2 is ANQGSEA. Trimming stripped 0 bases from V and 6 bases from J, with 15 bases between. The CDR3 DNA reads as TGCAGCGTTGAAGATATACAGGCCAGTGGCGAGCAGTACTTC. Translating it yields CSVEDIQASGEQYF.

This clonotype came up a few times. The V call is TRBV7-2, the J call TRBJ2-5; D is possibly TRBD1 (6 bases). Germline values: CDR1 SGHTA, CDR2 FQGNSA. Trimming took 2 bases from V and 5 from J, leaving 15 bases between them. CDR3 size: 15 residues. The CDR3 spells CASSLTTGTQETQYF. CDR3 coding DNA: TGTGCCAGCAGCTTAACAACCGGGACACAGGAGACCCAGTACTTC. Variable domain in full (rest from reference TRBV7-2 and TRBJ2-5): GAGVSQSPSNKVTEKGKDVELRCDPISGHTALYWYRQSLGQGLEFLIYFQGNSAPDKSGLPSDRFSAERTGGSVSTLTIQRTQQEDSAVYLCASSLTTGTQETQYFGPGTRLLVL.

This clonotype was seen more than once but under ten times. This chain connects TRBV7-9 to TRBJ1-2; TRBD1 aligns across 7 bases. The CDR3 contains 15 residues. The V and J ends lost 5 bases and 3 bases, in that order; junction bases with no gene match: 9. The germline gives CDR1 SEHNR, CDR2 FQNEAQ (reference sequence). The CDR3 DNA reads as TGTGCCAGCAGCCATAAACAGGGGCCGGACTATGGCTACACCTTC. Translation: CASSHKQGPDYGYTF. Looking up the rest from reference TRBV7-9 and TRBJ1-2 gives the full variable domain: DTGVSQNPRHKITKRGQNVTFRCDPISEHNRLYWYRQTLGQGPEFLTYFQNEAQLEKSRLLSDRFSAERPKGSFSTLEIQRTEQGDSAMYLCASSHKQGPDYGYTFGSGTRLTVV.

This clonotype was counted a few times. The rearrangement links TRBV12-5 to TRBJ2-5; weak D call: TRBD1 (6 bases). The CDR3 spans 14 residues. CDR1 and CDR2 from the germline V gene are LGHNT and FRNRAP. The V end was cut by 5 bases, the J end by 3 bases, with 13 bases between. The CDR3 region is CASGKGTLEETQYF. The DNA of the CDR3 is TGTGCTAGTGGTAAAGGGACATTGGAAGAGACCCAGTACTTC.

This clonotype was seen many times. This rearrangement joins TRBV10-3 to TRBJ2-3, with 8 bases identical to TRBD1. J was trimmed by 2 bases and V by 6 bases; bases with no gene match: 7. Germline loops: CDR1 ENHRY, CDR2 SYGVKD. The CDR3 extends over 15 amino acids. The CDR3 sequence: CAISNRGEATDTQYF. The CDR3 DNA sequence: TGTGCCATCAGCAACAGGGGGGAGGCCACAGATACGCAGTATTTT.

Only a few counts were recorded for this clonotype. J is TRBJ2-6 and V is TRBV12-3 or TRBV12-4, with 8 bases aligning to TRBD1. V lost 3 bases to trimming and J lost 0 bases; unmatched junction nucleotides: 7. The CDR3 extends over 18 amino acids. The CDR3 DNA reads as TGTGCCAGCAGTTTTAGGGGACAGGTATACTCTGGGGCCAACGTCCTGACTTTC. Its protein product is CASSFRGQVYSGANVLTF.

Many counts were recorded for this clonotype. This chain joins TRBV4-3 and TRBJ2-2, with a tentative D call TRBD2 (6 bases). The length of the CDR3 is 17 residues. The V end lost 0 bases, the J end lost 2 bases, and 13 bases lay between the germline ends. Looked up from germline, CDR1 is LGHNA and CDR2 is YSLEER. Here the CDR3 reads CASSQDRSGLNTGELFF. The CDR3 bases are TGCGCCAGCAGCCAAGATCGTAGCGGTCTTAACACCGGGGAGCTGTTTTTT.

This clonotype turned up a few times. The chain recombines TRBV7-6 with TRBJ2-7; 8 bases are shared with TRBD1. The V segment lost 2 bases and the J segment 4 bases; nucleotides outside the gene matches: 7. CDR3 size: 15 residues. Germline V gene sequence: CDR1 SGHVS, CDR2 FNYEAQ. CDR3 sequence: CASSLFGGQEYEQYF. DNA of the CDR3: TGTGCCAGCAGCTTATTCGGGGGACAGGAATACGAGCAGTACTTC.

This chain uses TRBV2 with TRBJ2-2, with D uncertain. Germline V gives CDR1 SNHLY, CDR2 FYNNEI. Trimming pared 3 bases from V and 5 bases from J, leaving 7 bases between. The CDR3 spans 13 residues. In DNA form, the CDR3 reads TGTGCCAGCAGTGATTTGGGAACCGGGGAGCTGTTTTTT. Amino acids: CASSDLGTGELFF.

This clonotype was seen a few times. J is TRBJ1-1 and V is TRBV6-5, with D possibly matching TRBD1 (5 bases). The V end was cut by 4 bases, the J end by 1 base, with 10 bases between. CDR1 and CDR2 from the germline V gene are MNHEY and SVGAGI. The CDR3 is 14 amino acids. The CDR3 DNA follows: TGTGCCAGCAGTTCCCGGGACTCGAACACTGAAGCTTTCTTT. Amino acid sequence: CASSSRDSNTEAFF.

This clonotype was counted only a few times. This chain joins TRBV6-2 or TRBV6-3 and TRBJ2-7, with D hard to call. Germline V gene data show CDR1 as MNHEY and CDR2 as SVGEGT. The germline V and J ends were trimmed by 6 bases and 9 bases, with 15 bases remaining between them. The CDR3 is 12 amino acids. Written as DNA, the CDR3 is TGTGCCAGCAGCCGTGGGGTCAGTGCGCAGTACTTC. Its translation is CASSRGVSAQYF.

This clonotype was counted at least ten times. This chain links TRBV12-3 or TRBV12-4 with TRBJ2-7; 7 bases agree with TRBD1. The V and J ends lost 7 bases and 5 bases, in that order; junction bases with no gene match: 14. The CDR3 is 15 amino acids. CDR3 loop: CASKADRNLQNEQYF. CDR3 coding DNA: TGTGCCAGCAAGGCGGACAGGAATCTGCAGAACGAGCAGTACTTC.

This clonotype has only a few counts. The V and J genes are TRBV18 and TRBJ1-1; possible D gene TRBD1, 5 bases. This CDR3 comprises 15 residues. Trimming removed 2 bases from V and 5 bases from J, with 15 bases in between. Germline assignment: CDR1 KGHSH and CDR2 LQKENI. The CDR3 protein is CASSPSAGVGTEAFF. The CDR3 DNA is TGTGCCAGCTCACCATCGGCGGGGGTCGGTACTGAAGCTTTCTTT. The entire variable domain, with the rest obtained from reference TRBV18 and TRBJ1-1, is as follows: NAGVMQNPRHLVRRRGQEARLRCSPMKGHSHVYWYRQLPEEGLKFMVYLQKENIIDESGMPKERFSAEFPKEGPSILRIQQVVRGDSAAYFCASSPSAGVGTEAFFGQGTRLTVV.

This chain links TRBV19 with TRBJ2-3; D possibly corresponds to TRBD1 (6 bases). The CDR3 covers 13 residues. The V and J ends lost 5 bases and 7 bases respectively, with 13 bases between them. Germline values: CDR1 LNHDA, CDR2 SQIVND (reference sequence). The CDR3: CASSDRPGYTQYF. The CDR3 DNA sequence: TGTGCCAGTAGTGACAGGCCAGGGTATACGCAGTATTTT. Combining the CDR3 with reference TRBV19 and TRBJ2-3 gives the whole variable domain DGGITQSPKYLFRKEGQNVTLSCEQNLNHDAMYWYRQDPGQGLRLIYYSQIVNDFQKGDIAEGYSVSREKKESFPLTVTSAQKNPTAFYLCASSDRPGYTQYFGPGTRLTVL.

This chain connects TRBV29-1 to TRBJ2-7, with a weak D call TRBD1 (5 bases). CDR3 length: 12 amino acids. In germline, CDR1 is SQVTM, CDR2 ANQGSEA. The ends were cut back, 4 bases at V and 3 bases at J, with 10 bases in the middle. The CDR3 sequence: CSVAGNLYEQYF. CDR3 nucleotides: TGCAGCGTTGCAGGGAACCTCTACGAGCAGTACTTC.

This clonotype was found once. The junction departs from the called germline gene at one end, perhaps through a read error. CDR3 protein: CASSSLKGSGNQPQLF. CDR3 bases: TGTGCCAGCAGTTCGTTAAAGGGGAGCGGCAATCAGCCCCAGCTTTTT. This chain uses TRBV28 with TRBJ1-5, with D possibly matching TRBD1 (5 bases). Germline lookup yields CDR1 MDHEN and CDR2 SYDVKM. The CDR3 covers 16 residues.

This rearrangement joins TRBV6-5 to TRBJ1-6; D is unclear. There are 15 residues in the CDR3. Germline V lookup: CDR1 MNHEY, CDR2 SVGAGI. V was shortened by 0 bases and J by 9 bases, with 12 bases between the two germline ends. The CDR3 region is CASSYSNGEGSPLHF. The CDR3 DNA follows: TGTGCCAGCAGTTACTCGAACGGCGAGGGTTCACCCCTCCACTTT.

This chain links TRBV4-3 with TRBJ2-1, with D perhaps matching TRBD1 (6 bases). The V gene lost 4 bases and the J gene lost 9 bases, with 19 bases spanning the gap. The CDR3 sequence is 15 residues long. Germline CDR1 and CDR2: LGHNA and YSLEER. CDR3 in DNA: TGCGCCAGCAGCCGAAACAGGGTGGAGTCCGGTGAGCAGTTCTTC. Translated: CASSRNRVESGEQFF.

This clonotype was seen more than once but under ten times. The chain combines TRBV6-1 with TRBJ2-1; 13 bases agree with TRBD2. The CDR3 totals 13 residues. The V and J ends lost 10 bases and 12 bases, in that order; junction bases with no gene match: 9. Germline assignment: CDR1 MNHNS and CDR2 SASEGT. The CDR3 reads CAIQLAGGARQFF. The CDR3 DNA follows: TGTGCCATCCAACTAGCGGGAGGGGCCCGGCAGTTCTTC.

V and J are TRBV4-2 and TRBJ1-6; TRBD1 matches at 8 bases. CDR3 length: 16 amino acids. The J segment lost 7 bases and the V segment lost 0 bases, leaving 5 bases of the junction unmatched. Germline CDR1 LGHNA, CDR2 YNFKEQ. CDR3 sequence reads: CASSQEDREGNSPLHF. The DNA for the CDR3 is TGTGCCAGCAGCCAAGAGGACAGGGAAGGGAATTCACCCCTCCACTTT.

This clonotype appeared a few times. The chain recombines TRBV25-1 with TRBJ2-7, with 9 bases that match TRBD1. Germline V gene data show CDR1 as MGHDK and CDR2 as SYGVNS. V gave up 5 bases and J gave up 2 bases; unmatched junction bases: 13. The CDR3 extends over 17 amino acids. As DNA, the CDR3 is TGTGCCAGCAGTAAAGCTCCGGGACAGGGTAAGGCCTACGAGCAGTACTTC. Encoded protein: CASSKAPGQGKAYEQYF.

In nucleotides, the CDR3 is TGTGCCAGCAGTCTTCGTGGGACAGGGGAGAGGAGCGGGGAGCTGTTTTTT. Translation gives CASSLRGTGERSGELFF. The rearrangement uses TRBV25-1 and TRBJ2-2; 10 positions match TRBD1. CDR1 and CDR2 (germline): MGHDK, SYGVNS. V dropped 5 bases and J dropped 7; count of bases not matched to a gene: 13. CDR3 length: 17 residues.

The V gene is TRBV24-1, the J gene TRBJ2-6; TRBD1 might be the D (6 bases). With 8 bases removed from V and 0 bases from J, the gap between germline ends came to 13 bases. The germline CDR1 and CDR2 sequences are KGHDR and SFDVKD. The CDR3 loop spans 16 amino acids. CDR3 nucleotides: TGTGCCACCACGGACAGTCGAACCTCTGGGGCCAACGTCCTGACTTTC. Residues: CATTDSRTSGANVLTF.

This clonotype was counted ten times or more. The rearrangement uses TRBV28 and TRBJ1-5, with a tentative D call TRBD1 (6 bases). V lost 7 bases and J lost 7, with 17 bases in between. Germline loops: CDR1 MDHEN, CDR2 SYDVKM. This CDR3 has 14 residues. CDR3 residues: CASNTGGTNQPQHF. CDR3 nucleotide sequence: TGTGCCAGCAATACGGGGGGGACAAACCAGCCCCAGCATTTT.

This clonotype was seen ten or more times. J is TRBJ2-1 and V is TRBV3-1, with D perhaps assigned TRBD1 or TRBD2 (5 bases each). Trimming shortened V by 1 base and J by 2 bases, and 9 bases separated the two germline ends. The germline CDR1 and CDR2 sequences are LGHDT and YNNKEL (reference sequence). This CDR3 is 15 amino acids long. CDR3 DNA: TGTGCCAGCAGCCAAGGGGGGAACCCCTACAATGAGCAGTTCTTC. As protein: CASSQGGNPYNEQFF.

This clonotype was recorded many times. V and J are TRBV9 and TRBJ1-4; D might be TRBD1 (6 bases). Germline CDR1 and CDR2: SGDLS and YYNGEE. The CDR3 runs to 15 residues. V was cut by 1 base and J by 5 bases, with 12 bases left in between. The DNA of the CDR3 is TGTGCCAGCAGCGTATCGCCCACAGGGAATGAAAAACTGTTTTTT. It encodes CASSVSPTGNEKLFF.

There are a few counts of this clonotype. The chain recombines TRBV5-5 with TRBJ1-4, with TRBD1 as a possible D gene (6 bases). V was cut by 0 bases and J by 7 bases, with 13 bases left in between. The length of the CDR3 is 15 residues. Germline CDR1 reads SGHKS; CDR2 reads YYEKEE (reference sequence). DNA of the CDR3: TGTGCCAGCAGCTTGGACAGGGCCGAGGGTGAAAAACTGTTTTTT. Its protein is CASSLDRAEGEKLFF.

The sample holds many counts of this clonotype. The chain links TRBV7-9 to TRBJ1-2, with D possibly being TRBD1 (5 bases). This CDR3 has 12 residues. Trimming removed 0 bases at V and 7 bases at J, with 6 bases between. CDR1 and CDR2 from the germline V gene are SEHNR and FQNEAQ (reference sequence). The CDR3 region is CASSLADIGYTF. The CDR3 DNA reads TGTGCCAGCAGCTTAGCGGACATTGGCTACACCTTC.

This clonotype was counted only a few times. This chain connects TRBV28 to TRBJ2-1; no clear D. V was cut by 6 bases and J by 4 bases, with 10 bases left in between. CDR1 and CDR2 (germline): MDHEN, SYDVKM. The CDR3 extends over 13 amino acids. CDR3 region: CASSPWGYNEQFF. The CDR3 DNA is TGTGCCAGCAGCCCCTGGGGATACAATGAGCAGTTCTTC.

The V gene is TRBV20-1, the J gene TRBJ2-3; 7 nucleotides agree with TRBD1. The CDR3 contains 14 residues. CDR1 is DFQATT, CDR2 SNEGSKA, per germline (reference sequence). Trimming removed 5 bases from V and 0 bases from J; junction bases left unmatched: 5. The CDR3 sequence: CSADRDRSTDTQYF. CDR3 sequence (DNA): TGCAGTGCTGACCGGGACAGAAGCACAGATACGCAGTATTTT.